This entry features one TCR beta chain sequence. Seattle's cohort entered during active infection and was followed longitudinally. V lost 6 bases, J lost 6 bases, and 4 bases stayed unmatched. CDR3 length equals 13 residues. This entry comes from a study of blood T cell repertoires in COVID-19. Across the study: Samples of COVID-19 (acute and convalescent) were obtained from the United States, Italy and Spain.

Original processing methods: Reference gene primer amplification yielded estimated nucleated cell counts. The method was immunoSEQ multiplex PCR; TCRdb's version includes in-frame clones alone and lacks a portion of them. From that table come the V and J calls and clone size; the DNA was used to work out D and trimming. The table shows 300,000 to 450,000 clones, with around 90% occurring only once. This receptor was obtained from a woman aged 55-75 years with COVID-19, enrolled during active disease. The sequencing sample was made of peripheral blood. This chain connects TRBV12-3 or TRBV12-4 to TRBJ1-5; 8 nucleotides align to TRBD1. CDR3 nucleotide sequence: TGTGCCAGCAGGGGACAGGCGGGTCAGCCCCAGCATTTT. This gives the protein CASRGQAGQPQHF.